The present entry profiles one T cell receptor beta chain with its context. Its antigen is not known. Version v3.0 of the immunoSEQ assay ran at survey level. The study targeted 40,000-50,000 T-cell genomes per sample in sequencing. Libraries were prepared by immunoSEQ multiplex PCR; TCRdb keeps only in-frame clonotypes and omits some of them. The sample shows around 27,000 clones, approximately 86% of them seen only once. The cryopreserved samples used held 1-10 million PBMC prior to extraction of DNA. This record comes from a study of long-term antiretroviral therapy in people with HIV. Whole-study findings and limits: Dominant in the repertoire at all time points were clones expanded before ART.

The length of the CDR3 is 15 residues. Germline V gives CDR1 MNHEY, CDR2 SMNVEV (reference sequence). Trimming removed 5 bases from V and 4 bases from J, with 12 bases in between. The source of this sequence is a man aged 35-49 years with HIV. The chain uses TRBV27 and TRBJ2-6; either TRBD1 or TRBD2 may supply D (6 bases each). The sample in question was unsorted PBMCs, obtained 3 years after starting antiretroviral therapy. Written as DNA, the CDR3 is TGTGCCAGCAGTAATTCGGGGGCAGGGGCCAACGTCCTGACTTTC. Amino acid sequence: CASSNSGAGANVLTF.